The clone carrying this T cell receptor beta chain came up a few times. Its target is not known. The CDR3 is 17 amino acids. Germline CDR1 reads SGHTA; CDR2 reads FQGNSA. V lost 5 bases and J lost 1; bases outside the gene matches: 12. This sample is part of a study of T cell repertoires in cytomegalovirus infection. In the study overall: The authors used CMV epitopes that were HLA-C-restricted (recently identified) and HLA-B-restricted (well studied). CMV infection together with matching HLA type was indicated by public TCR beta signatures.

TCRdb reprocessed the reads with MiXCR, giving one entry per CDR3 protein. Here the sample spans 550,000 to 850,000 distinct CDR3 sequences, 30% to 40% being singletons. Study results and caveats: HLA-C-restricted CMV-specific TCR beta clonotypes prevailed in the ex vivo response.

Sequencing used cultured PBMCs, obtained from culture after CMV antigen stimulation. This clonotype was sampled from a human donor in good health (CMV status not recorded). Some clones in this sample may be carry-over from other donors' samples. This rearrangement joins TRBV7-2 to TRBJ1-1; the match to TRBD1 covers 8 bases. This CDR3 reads CASSLNRRTGKNTEAFF. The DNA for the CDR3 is TGTGCCAGCAGCCTCAATAGACGGACAGGGAAGAACACTGAAGCTTTCTTT.